Listed here are 9 T cell receptor beta chains from one sample, sequenced in a study of OX40 agonist ivuxolimab in advanced cancers. Data came from immunoSEQ multiplex PCR; TCRdb stores just in-frame clones and leaves some out. The sample has 25,000 to 30,000 clones, approximately 84% seen once; the top ten hold 15% to 20%. This material consisted of CD4+ or CD8+ T cells sorted from blood, taken in a trial of the OX40 agonist ivuxolimab. These receptors were collected from an adult with an advanced solid tumor such as melanoma, head and neck, liver or kidney cancer.

This chain links TRBV5-1 with TRBJ2-7, with 7 bases matching TRBD1. CDR3 length: 14 amino acids. J was trimmed by 6 bases and V by 4 bases; bases with no gene match: 10. Germline V gene sequence: CDR1 SGHRS, CDR2 YFSETQ. The CDR3 coding sequence is TGCGCCAGCAGCCACACGACAGGGTCGGCCGAGCAGTACTTC. Translation: CASSHTTGSAEQYF.

The chain has TRBV5-6 and TRBJ2-7; no reliable D call. V was trimmed by 0 bases and J by 3 bases, leaving 4 bases between them. Germline CDR1 and CDR2: SGHDT and YYEEEE. This CDR3 has 12 amino acids. CDR3 nucleotide sequence: TGTGCCAGCAGCTTGGCCAACTACGAGCAGTACTTC. Its protein product is CASSLANYEQYF.

This clone was counted once. The genes are TRBV19 and TRBJ1-2, with TRBD1 matching over 7 bases. The CDR3 has 11 residues. The germline V gene has CDR1 LNHDA and CDR2 SQIVND (reference sequence). V lost 10 bases, J lost 8 bases, and 7 bases stayed unmatched. DNA for the CDR3: TGTGCCACATACAGGGGCTTGGGCTACACCTTC. Translating gives CATYRGLGYTF. The full variable domain, with the rest looked up from reference TRBV19 and TRBJ1-2, is DGGITQSPKYLFRKEGQNVTLSCEQNLNHDAMYWYRQDPGQGLRLIYYSQIVNDFQKGDIAEGYSVSREKKESFPLTVTSAQKNPTAFYLCATYRGLGYTFGSGTRLTVV.

The chain employs TRBV4-3 and TRBJ1-2, with a possible D match to TRBD1 (5 bases). V was trimmed by 3 bases and J by 3 bases, leaving 11 bases between them. CDR3 size: 14 residues. Per the germline V gene, CDR1 is LGHNA and CDR2 is YSLEER. CDR3 residues: CASSHPGGDYGYTF. The CDR3 coding sequence is TGCGCCAGCAGCCACCCGGGGGGAGACTATGGCTACACCTTC.

This clone is medium-sized (0.01 to 0.1%) within its sample. This sequence joins TRBV6-6 and TRBJ2-7; D is unclear. Germline CDR1 is MNHNY and CDR2 is SVGAGI (reference sequence). Trimming left V 2 bases short and J 5 bases short, with 7 bases between. CDR3 size: 12 residues. The CDR3 DNA is TGTGCCAGCAGTTACGGCTGGGACGAGCAGTACTTC. This translates into CASSYGWDEQYF.

This sequence joins TRBV5-6 and TRBJ1-1, with unresolved D. Germline V lookup: CDR1 SGHDT, CDR2 YYEEEE. Trimming left V 3 bases short and J 3 bases short, with 15 bases between. The CDR3 runs 15 residues. CDR3 sequence reads: CASSSLPGGHTEAFF. The CDR3 coding sequence is TGTGCCAGCAGCTCGTTACCCGGCGGTCACACTGAAGCTTTCTTT.

The chain couples TRBV9 to TRBJ1-4; D possibly corresponds to TRBD1 (5 bases). Germline assignment: CDR1 SGDLS and CDR2 YYNGEE. CDR3 length: 14 residues. V was trimmed by 2 bases and J by 2 bases, leaving 7 bases between them. The CDR3 loop is CASSVGGTNEKLFF. CDR3 DNA: TGTGCCAGCAGCGTCGGGGGGACTAATGAAAAACTGTTTTTT.

This chain links TRBV28 with TRBJ1-2, with 11 bases aligning to TRBD1. Per germline, CDR1 MDHEN and CDR2 SYDVKM. CDR3 size: 16 residues. With V trimmed by 5 bases and J by 5 bases, 10 bases remained unmatched. The CDR3 region has the DNA TGTGCCAGCAGTCCTCGGACAGGGGGCGTCTGGTATGGCTACACCTTC. Protein sequence: CASSPRTGGVWYGYTF.

The V call is TRBV19, the J call TRBJ2-1, with 8 bases matching TRBD1. CDR3 size: 15 residues. Germline assignment: CDR1 LNHDA and CDR2 SQIVND (reference sequence). V lost 4 bases, J lost 3 bases, and 5 bases stayed unmatched. Written as DNA, the CDR3 is TGTGCCAGTAGTAGAGACAGGGGCAGCTACAATGAGCAGTTCTTC. Translating it yields CASSRDRGSYNEQFF.